One sample yielded the 17 T cell receptor beta chains listed below, sequenced in a study of CD8 T cells in Susac syndrome. RNA totalling roughly 0.45 to 1 ug underwent reverse transcription with random hexamers. TCRdb re-called the immunoSEQ multiplex PCR reads with MiXCR, one entry per CDR3 protein. The repertoire consists of tens of thousands of distinct CDR3 sequences, with roughly 94% occurring once and the leading ten covering under 0.6%. The material sequenced was CD8+ T cells from PBMCs. The receptors originated from a human donor with Susac syndrome.

V usage is TRBV20-1 and J usage is TRBJ1-2; 7 positions agree with TRBD1. Germline trimming cut 1 base from V and 3 bases from J; bases unmatched to any gene: 5. CDR3 length equals 14 residues. Per germline, CDR1 DFQATT and CDR2 SNEGSKA (reference sequence). CDR3 residues: CSARGSGTDYGYTF. DNA of the CDR3: TGCAGTGCTAGAGGGAGCGGGACAGACTATGGCTACACCTTC.

CDR3 sequence: CASSPPTVEQFF. The CDR3 DNA reads TGTGCCAGCTCACCACCGACGGTTGAGCAGTTCTTC. The genes are TRBV18 and TRBJ2-1; D is uncertain. The germline V gene encodes CDR1 KGHSH and CDR2 LQKENI. Trimming removed 0 bases at V and 9 bases at J, with 6 bases between. The CDR3 has 12 residues.

The chain links TRBV6-5 to TRBJ2-1, with 7 positions matching TRBD2. CDR1 and CDR2 from the germline V gene are MNHEY and SVGAGI. The CDR3 has 11 residues. After removal of 7 bases from V and 12 bases from J, the junction contained 6 bases not matched to a gene. The CDR3 loop reads CASTGGEVQFF. For the CDR3, the DNA is TGTGCCAGCACGGGGGGAGAGGTGCAGTTCTTC.

V gene TRBV20-1 combines with J gene TRBJ1-1; D is ambiguous. The CDR3 extends over 11 amino acids. Germline CDR1 and CDR2: DFQATT and SNEGSKA (reference sequence). V lost 6 bases, J lost 5 bases, and 10 bases lay in between. The CDR3 loop is CSAPLETEAFF. CDR3 nucleotide sequence: TGCAGTGCCCCACTTGAGACTGAAGCTTTCTTT.

CDR3 nucleotides: TGCAGTGCCGACAGGTACTCTGGAAACACCATATATTTT. Amino acids: CSADRYSGNTIYF. V is TRBV20-1 and J is TRBJ1-3; weak D call: TRBD1 (6 bases). The CDR3 is 13 residues long. The V gene's germline CDR1 is DFQATT and CDR2 SNEGSKA (reference sequence). The V gene lost 6 bases and the J gene lost 0 bases, with 9 bases spanning the gap.

J is TRBJ1-4 and V is TRBV28; weak D call: TRBD1 (5 bases). This CDR3 is built from 15 residues. Trimming took 5 bases from V and 7 from J, leaving 17 bases between them. Germline V CDR1 and CDR2: MDHEN, SYDVKM. Here the CDR3 reads CASSHRGRVPEKLFF. CDR3 nucleotide sequence: TGTGCCAGCAGTCACCGTGGCAGGGTCCCTGAAAAACTGTTTTTT.

V and J are TRBV3-1 and TRBJ2-5, with 7 bases matching TRBD1. This CDR3 has 13 amino acids. Germline V gene sequence: CDR1 LGHDT, CDR2 YNNKEL (reference sequence). The junction had 6 bases not matched to a gene; V was cut back by 6 bases and J by 5 bases. The CDR3 region has the DNA TGTGCCAGCAGGAGGGGGCCCTGGGAGACCCAGTACTTC. Protein sequence: CASRRGPWETQYF.

The chain carries TRBV6-1 and TRBJ2-1; the match to TRBD2 covers 10 bases. The CDR3 consists of 18 residues. J was trimmed by 0 bases and V by 7 bases; bases with no gene match: 12. Germline assignment: CDR1 MNHNS and CDR2 SASEGT. The DNA of the CDR3 is TGTGCCAGCATCGGGCTAGCGGGAGTAGGGGCCTCCTACAATGAGCAGTTCTTC. Residues: CASIGLAGVGASYNEQFF.

The CDR3: CASSTGTGEEKLFF. The CDR3 nucleotides are TGTGCCAGCAGCACTGGGACAGGGGAGGAAAAACTGTTTTTT. The V and J genes are TRBV5-6 and TRBJ1-4; 10 bases agree with TRBD1. CDR3 length equals 14 residues. Per germline, CDR1 SGHDT and CDR2 YYEEEE. The V gene end was trimmed by 4 bases and the J gene end by 8 bases; junction bases not matched to a gene: 5.

The V gene is TRBV7-9, the J gene TRBJ2-7; 11 bases agree with TRBD1. Germline values: CDR1 SEHNR, CDR2 FQNEAQ (reference sequence). The CDR3 contains 16 residues. With V trimmed by 5 bases and J by 4 bases, 10 bases remained unmatched. The CDR3: CASSKTTGQGVYEQYF. In nucleotides, the CDR3 is TGTGCCAGCAGCAAGACAACGGGACAGGGGGTTTACGAGCAGTACTTC.

This sequence joins TRBV20-1 and TRBJ2-7; 9 nucleotides align to TRBD1. The CDR3 contains 14 residues. With V trimmed by 1 base and J by 3 bases, 4 bases remained unmatched. Germline CDR1 reads DFQATT; CDR2 reads SNEGSKA (reference sequence). This CDR3 reads CSARGTGALYEQYF. The CDR3 bases are TGCAGTGCTAGAGGGACAGGGGCCCTCTACGAGCAGTACTTC.

This clonotype was picked up one time. The V gene is TRBV5-6, the J gene TRBJ2-7; 7 bases match TRBD2. Germline V gene data show CDR1 as SGHDT and CDR2 as YYEEEE. CDR3 length equals 14 residues. V shed 5 bases, J shed 4 bases, and the junction held 9 bases outside the gene matches. CDR3: CASSQVLGGYEQYF. CDR3 sequence (DNA): TGTGCCAGCAGTCAAGTACTGGGGGGGTACGAGCAGTACTTC.

The chain is built from TRBV5-6 and TRBJ2-5; D is ambiguous. Germline CDR1 and CDR2: SGHDT and YYEEEE. The CDR3 has 14 residues. V lost 0 bases to trimming and J lost 3 bases, with 9 bases between them. The CDR3 region has the DNA TGTGCCAGCAGCTTGGAGACCAGTGAAGAGACCCAGTACTTC. This gives the protein CASSLETSEETQYF. Filled out from reference TRBV5-6 and TRBJ2-5, the complete variable domain reads DAGVTQSPTHLIKTRGQQVTLRCSPKSGHDTVSWYQQALGQGPQFIFQYYEEEERQRGNFPDRFSGHQFPNYSSELNVNALLLGDSALYLCASSLETSEETQYFGPGTRLLVL.

This chain links TRBV2 with TRBJ2-1; 13 bases align to TRBD2. The length of the CDR3 is 20 residues. In germline, CDR1 is SNHLY, CDR2 FYNNEI. After removal of 5 bases from V and 10 bases from J, the junction contained 23 bases not matched to a gene. The CDR3 nucleotides are TGTGCCAGCAGTCAGACGGGCTTTCGGCGACTAGCGGGAGGCCGGGAGGAGCAGTTCTTC. It codes for CASSQTGFRRLAGGREEQFF.

V is TRBV9 and J is TRBJ2-1; a weak D match, TRBD2 (6 bases). CDR3 length equals 14 residues. Trimming took off 5 bases at V and 8 bases at J, with 17 bases between the two ends. The germline V gene has CDR1 SGDLS and CDR2 YYNGEE. The CDR3 bases are TGTGCCAGCAGTTCAGGACTACCTTTAGATGAGCAGTTCTTC. Translation: CASSSGLPLDEQFF.

This chain links TRBV20-1 with TRBJ2-7, with a weak D call TRBD2 (6 bases). The CDR3 spans 15 residues. Trimming stripped 5 bases from V and 0 bases from J, with 17 bases between. CDR1 is DFQATT and CDR2 is SNEGSKA in the germline V gene (reference sequence). CDR3 loop: CSAPHWGDVSYEQYF. Here the CDR3 DNA reads TGCAGTGCTCCCCACTGGGGGGACGTCTCCTACGAGCAGTACTTC.

The gene calls are TRBV27 and TRBJ2-2, with 14 bases aligning to TRBD2. The V and J ends lost 4 bases and 6 bases, in that order; junction bases with no gene match: 4. From germline, CDR1 is MNHEY and CDR2 SMNVEV (reference sequence). The CDR3 extends over 16 amino acids. CDR3 bases: TGTGCCAGCAGTTCGGGACTAGCGGGAGATTCCGGGGAGCTGTTTTTT. It encodes CASSSGLAGDSGELFF.